This TCR beta chain was identified in a study of T cell changes during pregnancy in multiple sclerosis. V dropped 6 bases and J dropped 3; count of bases not matched to a gene: 7. The CDR3 has 15 residues. Germline V lookup: CDR1 MNHEY, CDR2 SMNVEV (reference sequence). The table came from immunoSEQ multiplex PCR; TCRdb's copy has only in-frame clones and leaves some out. Of 40,000 to 45,000 clones detected, 90% to 95% appear once; the ten largest clones hold around 6.3%. The input for sequencing was CD8+ T cells from peripheral blood mononuclear cells, taken in the third trimester of pregnancy. The TCR was taken from a female donor with multiple sclerosis, enrolled in a pregnancy study. The J gene is TRBJ2-7, the V gene TRBV27; 11 bases agree with TRBD2. This chain's CDR3 is CASRIAGGPLYEQYF. The DNA for the CDR3 is TGTGCCAGCAGGATAGCGGGAGGGCCTCTCTACGAGCAGTACTTC.